These 32 T cell receptor beta chains originate from one sample sequenced in a study of blood T cell repertoires in COVID-19. Sequencing was performed with immunoSEQ multiplex PCR; in TCRdb, only in-frame clones are kept and a portion is missing. The sample contains roughly 300,000 clones, roughly nine tenths of which appear only once. The source material was peripheral blood. All receptors come from a woman aged 30 to 39 with COVID-19, enrolled during active disease.

J is TRBJ2-1 and V is TRBV5-6, with D possibly TRBD1 on 6 matching bases. CDR3 size: 13 residues. The germline V gene has CDR1 SGHDT and CDR2 YYEEEE. Trimming took off 4 bases at V and 4 bases at J, with 9 bases between the two ends. The CDR3, as DNA: TGTGCCAGCAGCCCGAGGGGGTACAATGAGCAGTTCTTC. Its translation: CASSPRGYNEQFF.

This clone has only a few counts. The chain links TRBV4-1 to TRBJ1-5, with D maybe TRBD1 (5 bases). Germline values: CDR1 MGHRA, CDR2 YSYEKL. The CDR3 contains 15 residues. V was trimmed by 0 bases and J by 6 bases, leaving 12 bases between them. The CDR3 loop is CASSQDFTGLQPQHF. In DNA, the CDR3 is TGCGCCAGCAGCCAAGACTTTACAGGCCTTCAGCCCCAGCATTTT.

The V and J genes are TRBV2 and TRBJ2-7; D is ambiguous. The CDR3 has 11 amino acids. The ends were cut back, 3 bases at V and 2 bases at J, with 2 bases in the middle. Germline-derived CDR1 and CDR2 are SNHLY and FYNNEI. The CDR3 region is CASSDTYEQYF. For the CDR3, the DNA is TGTGCCAGCAGTGACACCTACGAGCAGTACTTC.

V gene TRBV6-2 or TRBV6-3 combines with J gene TRBJ1-1, with a possible D match to TRBD1 (6 bases). The CDR3 spans 15 residues. Germline V gene data show CDR1 as MNHEY and CDR2 as SVGEGT. Trimming took 6 bases from V and 1 from J, leaving 15 bases between them. CDR3 sequence: CASSQPGQGNTEAFF. DNA for the CDR3: TGTGCCAGCAGCCAGCCGGGACAAGGGAACACTGAAGCTTTCTTT.

The genes are TRBV20-1 and TRBJ1-6, with D unclear. Germline-derived CDR1 and CDR2 are DFQATT and SNEGSKA (reference sequence). This CDR3 contains 11 residues. Trimming took 0 bases from V and 16 from J, leaving 10 bases between them. The CDR3 coding sequence is TGCAGTGCTAGAGAGGGCCAACTGCTCCACTTT. Its protein product is CSAREGQLLHF.

The chain recombines TRBV12-3 or TRBV12-4 with TRBJ1-1; D possibly corresponds to TRBD1 (6 bases). CDR3 length: 12 residues. With 7 bases removed from V and 4 bases from J, the gap between germline ends came to 10 bases. CDR3: CASIQGSTEAFF. Written as DNA, the CDR3 is TGTGCCAGCATCCAGGGGAGCACTGAAGCTTTCTTT.

About this clone itself: Other DNA sequences in this specimen translate into the identical CDR3. The chain uses TRBV7-2 and TRBJ2-5, with D possibly matching TRBD2 (6 bases). Trimming stripped 6 bases from V and 3 bases from J, with 11 bases between. This CDR3 comprises 13 residues. Germline CDR1 reads SGHTA; CDR2 reads FQGNSA. The CDR3 DNA follows: TGTGCCAGCAGTAGGGGCGGGGAAGAGACCCAGTACTTC. It yields the protein CASSRGGEETQYF.

CDR3 DNA sequence: TGTGCCAGCACCCCCGCGAGCGGGGGGGTAGGGGATACGCAGTATTTT. It specifies CASTPASGGVGDTQYF. V usage is TRBV3-1 (or the pseudogene TRBV3-2) and J usage is TRBJ2-3, with TRBD2 identical over 10 bases. Germline V gene data show CDR1 as LGHDT and CDR2 as YNNKEL (reference sequence). There are 16 residues in the CDR3. The ends lost 7 bases at V and 6 bases at J; junction bases unmatched: 13.

The chain couples TRBV11-2 to TRBJ2-7, with 8 bases that match TRBD2. Germline trimming cut 5 bases from V and 3 bases from J; bases unmatched to any gene: 9. The germline CDR1 and CDR2 sequences are SGHAT and FQNNGV. This CDR3 is built from 15 residues. CDR3 protein: CASSPERGSRYEQYF. In DNA form, the CDR3 reads TGTGCCAGCAGCCCCGAGCGGGGGAGCCGCTACGAGCAGTACTTC. Variable domain in full (rest from reference TRBV11-2 and TRBJ2-7): EAGVAQSPRYKIIEKRQSVAFWCNPISGHATLYWYQQILGQGPKLLIQFQNNGVVDDSQLPKDRFSAERLKGVDSTLKIQPAKLEDSAVYLCASSPERGSRYEQYFGPGTRLTVT.

The chain recombines TRBV4-1 with TRBJ2-7; the D is unclear. Germline CDR1 and CDR2: MGHRA and YSYEKL. The CDR3 contains 17 residues. The ends were cut back, 2 bases at V and 3 bases at J, with 20 bases in the middle. CDR3 nucleotides: TGCGCCAGCAGCCAATTCGGCGGCAGCATTGGTGTCTACGAGCAGTACTTC. Translation gives CASSQFGGSIGVYEQYF.

This chain joins TRBV29-1 and TRBJ1-2, with D unclear. Per the germline V gene, CDR1 is SQVTM and CDR2 is ANQGSEA. This CDR3 comprises 18 residues. Trimming shortened V by 4 bases and J by 1 base, and 25 bases separated the two germline ends. CDR3 residues: CSVVPLATTPLINYGYTF. DNA of the CDR3: TGCAGCGTTGTCCCCCTCGCCACCACCCCGCTAATTAACTATGGCTACACCTTC.

This chain connects TRBV4-2 to TRBJ2-3; D remains unclear. Germline V CDR1 and CDR2: LGHNA, YNFKEQ. The CDR3 is 11 amino acids. V lost 6 bases, J lost 5 bases, and 6 bases lay in between. CDR3 residues: CASRLLDTQYF. DNA for the CDR3: TGTGCCAGCAGGCTCTTAGATACGCAGTATTTT.

Comment on this clone: This specimen includes other DNA sequences encoding the same CDR3. This chain joins TRBV7-9 and TRBJ2-1; D not certain. The CDR3 length is 11 residues. Germline V CDR1 and CDR2: SEHNR, FQNEAQ (reference sequence). The V end was cut by 0 bases, the J end by 9 bases, with 3 bases between. The CDR3 DNA follows: TGTGCCAGCAGCTTAGCGCGTGAGCAGTTCTTC. Amino acids: CASSLAREQFF.

The V gene is TRBV27, the J gene TRBJ2-3; D may be TRBD1 (6 bases). In germline, CDR1 is MNHEY, CDR2 SMNVEV (reference sequence). V was trimmed by 7 bases and J by 5 bases, leaving 16 bases between them. The CDR3 is 14 amino acids. The CDR3 sequence: CASTLAGGLDTQYF. The CDR3 bases are TGTGCCAGCACCCTAGCTGGGGGCCTAGATACGCAGTATTTT.

V gene TRBV5-1 combines with J gene TRBJ1-3, with D possibly matching TRBD1 (6 bases). The germline V and J ends were trimmed by 3 bases and 4 bases, with 17 bases remaining between them. The CDR3 contains 16 residues. In germline, CDR1 is SGHRS, CDR2 YFSETQ. The CDR3 sequence is CASSSMTGGGGNTIYF. CDR3 sequence (DNA): TGCGCCAGCAGCTCCATGACAGGCGGAGGCGGAAACACCATATATTTT. The variable domain in full, with the rest retrieved from reference TRBV5-1 and TRBJ1-3, is KAGVTQTPRYLIKTRGQQVTLSCSPISGHRSVSWYQQTPGQGLQFLFEYFSETQRNKGNFPGRFSGRQFSNSRSEMNVSTLELGDSALYLCASSSMTGGGGNTIYFGEGSWLTVV.

The sample holds one count of this clone. The V and J genes are TRBV15 and TRBJ2-3, with TRBD2 as a possible D gene (5 bases). Germline-derived CDR1 and CDR2 are LNHNV and YYDKDF (reference sequence). V was clipped by 7 bases and J by 4 bases, with 15 bases between them. The CDR3 is 14 residues long. The CDR3 spells CATMTLPGADTQYF. The DNA of the CDR3 is TGTGCCACCATGACACTTCCCGGGGCAGATACGCAGTATTTT.

The V call is TRBV9, the J call TRBJ2-7; 10 nucleotides agree with TRBD1. Trimming cost V 3 bases and J 9 bases; bases outside gene matches: 12. The CDR3 runs 15 residues. CDR1 and CDR2 (germline): SGDLS, YYNGEE. CDR3 residues: CASSGLSGTGVRQYF. The CDR3 nucleotides read TGTGCCAGCAGCGGACTCTCCGGGACAGGGGTTCGGCAGTACTTC.

The rearrangement links TRBV7-9 to TRBJ1-2; possibly TRBD1 for D (5 bases). CDR1 is SEHNR, CDR2 FQNEAQ, per germline (reference sequence). The CDR3 loop spans 16 amino acids. V was trimmed by 0 bases and J by 3 bases, leaving 14 bases between them. The CDR3 bases are TGTGCCAGCAGCTTAGCACAAAGGGGCTTTGACTATGGCTACACCTTC. It yields the protein CASSLAQRGFDYGYTF.

CDR3 sequence reads: CASSPWGTGGDLYEQYF. In nucleotides, the CDR3 is TGTGCCAGCAGTCCTTGGGGGACAGGGGGCGATCTATACGAGCAGTACTTC. The chain combines TRBV2 with TRBJ2-7; 12 bases are shared with TRBD1. J gave up 4 bases and V 5 bases, and 12 bases lay outside the gene matches. Germline CDR1 reads SNHLY; CDR2 reads FYNNEI. CDR3 length equals 17 residues.

V and J are TRBV6-5 and TRBJ1-1; weak D call: TRBD1 (6 bases). The germline V gene encodes CDR1 MNHEY and CDR2 SVGAGI. Trimming left V 8 bases short and J 5 bases short, with 12 bases between. The CDR3 is 12 amino acids. CDR3 DNA: TGTGCCAGCGAGGGGGACGAAACTGAAGCTTTCTTT. It translates to CASEGDETEAFF.

This clone was detected once. The chain carries TRBV11-2 and TRBJ1-1; tentatively, D is TRBD1 (5 bases). V gave up 3 bases and J gave up 6 bases, with 11 bases separating them. Germline loops: CDR1 SGHAT, CDR2 FQNNGV. CDR3 length equals 13 residues. The chain's CDR3 is CASSFGRVAEAFF. The DNA for the CDR3 is TGTGCCAGCAGCTTCGGCAGGGTCGCTGAAGCTTTCTTT.

This clone was detected only a few times. V gene TRBV2 combines with J gene TRBJ2-1, with TRBD1 as a possible D gene (7 bases). The CDR3 has 12 residues. Between the trimmed V and J ends, which lost 8 bases and 12 bases, there was a span of 17 bases. Per germline, CDR1 SNHLY and CDR2 FYNNEI. CDR3 sequence (DNA): TGTGCCAGCTTACGTTACAGGGGAGGGCAGTTCTTC. This translates into CASLRYRGGQFF.

The CDR3 region is CASSLTGGNSNQPQHF. The CDR3 DNA is TGTGCCAGCAGCTTGACAGGGGGGAATAGCAATCAGCCCCAGCATTTT. The chain is built from TRBV5-4 and TRBJ1-5; 8 nucleotides match TRBD1. Germline V gives CDR1 SGHNT, CDR2 YYREEE (reference sequence). The CDR3 has 16 amino acids. V dropped 1 base and J dropped 0; count of bases not matched to a gene: 3. The variable domain in full, with the rest retrieved from reference TRBV5-4 and TRBJ1-5, is ETGVTQSPTHLIKTRGQQVTLRCSSQSGHNTVSWYQQALGQGPQFIFQYYREEENGRGNFPPRFSGLQFPNYSSELNVNALELDDSALYLCASSLTGGNSNQPQHFGDGTRLSIL.

The chain is built from TRBV27 and TRBJ1-5; TRBD1 is a possible D gene (5 bases). CDR1 MNHEY and CDR2 SMNVEV come from the germline V gene (reference sequence). The CDR3 sequence is 14 residues long. Trimming took 5 bases from V and 0 from J, leaving 8 bases between them. The CDR3 is CASSPQDSNQPQHF. The CDR3 bases are TGTGCCAGCAGTCCACAGGATAGCAATCAGCCCCAGCATTTT.

The chain employs TRBV18 and TRBJ1-2, with 9 bases lining up with TRBD1. V dropped 5 bases and J dropped 8; count of bases not matched to a gene: 6. Germline lookup yields CDR1 KGHSH and CDR2 LQKENI. The CDR3 is 13 residues long. The CDR3 spells CASSKDRGEGYTF. The CDR3 DNA is TGTGCCAGCTCAAAGGACAGGGGCGAAGGCTACACCTTC.

The chain combines TRBV7-9 with TRBJ2-1; D unclear. V was trimmed by 5 bases and J by 2 bases, leaving 16 bases between them. The CDR3 contains 16 residues. CDR1 is SEHNR, CDR2 FQNEAQ, per germline (reference sequence). CDR3 nucleotides: TGTGCCAGCAGCCCCCGGAGTGGGTCGGCCTACAATGAGCAGTTCTTC. It is translated as CASSPRSGSAYNEQFF.

This chain links TRBV4-1 with TRBJ2-1, with D perhaps TRBD1 (5 bases). Trimming cost V 2 bases and J 10 bases, with 12 bases left between them. The CDR3 spans 13 residues. Germline V gives CDR1 MGHRA, CDR2 YSYEKL. The CDR3 protein is CASSQQSRGEQFF. DNA for the CDR3: TGCGCCAGCAGCCAACAATCTAGGGGCGAGCAGTTCTTC.

The chain employs TRBV9 and TRBJ2-3; 8 bases line up with TRBD1. This CDR3 spans 17 amino acids. Unmatched junction bases numbered 9, after V lost 3 bases and J lost 0 bases. Germline loops: CDR1 SGDLS, CDR2 YYNGEE. CDR3 loop: CASSARTGRWSTDTQYF. In nucleotides, the CDR3 is TGTGCCAGCAGCGCCAGGACAGGGAGGTGGAGCACAGATACGCAGTATTTT.

This clone has just one count. The chain employs TRBV3-1 (or the pseudogene TRBV3-2) and TRBJ2-1; D is perhaps TRBD2 (5 bases). Germline CDR1 is LGHDT and CDR2 is YNNKEL (reference sequence). Trimming stripped 1 base from V and 4 bases from J, with 5 bases between. The CDR3 contains 13 residues. CDR3 loop: CASSQGTYNEQFF. The DNA of the CDR3 is TGTGCCAGCAGCCAAGGGACTTACAATGAGCAGTTCTTC.

The V gene is TRBV4-2, the J gene TRBJ2-3; 8 bases are shared with TRBD2. CDR3 length: 16 amino acids. J gave up 1 base and V 6 bases, and 9 bases lay outside the gene matches. CDR1 and CDR2 from the germline V gene are LGHNA and YNFKEQ. The CDR3 loop reads CASSRGGSAGTDTQYF. CDR3 in DNA: TGTGCCAGCAGTCGGGGGGGGAGCGCGGGCACAGATACGCAGTATTTT.

This clone came up once. J is TRBJ2-7 and V is TRBV11-2; 7 nucleotides line up with TRBD1. This CDR3 spans 15 amino acids. Per the germline V gene, CDR1 is SGHAT and CDR2 is FQNNGV. V was clipped by 2 bases and J by 1 base; unmatched bases: 5. The CDR3 is CASSLRDSVSYEQYF. The CDR3 nucleotides are TGTGCCAGCAGCTTACGGGACAGTGTTTCCTACGAGCAGTACTTC.

CDR3 protein: CASSDDRLSRVDTEAFF. The CDR3 DNA reads as TGTGCCAGCAGTGACGACAGGCTATCTCGAGTGGACACTGAAGCTTTCTTT. V gene TRBV6-1 combines with J gene TRBJ1-1; perhaps TRBD1 as D (6 bases). CDR1 MNHNS and CDR2 SASEGT come from the germline V gene. V lost 3 bases, J lost 3 bases, and 20 bases lay in between. The length of the CDR3 is 17 residues.